The entry below describes one TCR beta chain. The assay was immunoSEQ multiplex PCR, and TCRdb's table has in-frame clones only and misses some. Found here are 200,000 to 300,000 clones, 65% to 85% of them singletons; the top ten hold around 5.2%. The sample is drawn from a study of blood T cell repertoires in COVID-19. The CDR3 runs 13 residues. The J segment lost 5 bases and the V segment lost 5 bases, leaving 3 bases of the junction unmatched. The germline V gene encodes CDR1 SGHAT and CDR2 FQDESV (reference sequence). The chain employs TRBV11-1 and TRBJ2-5; 9 nucleotides line up with TRBD1. This TCR was sampled from a human donor in a cohort sampled during active COVID-19. Sample: peripheral blood. In nucleotides, the CDR3 is TGTGCCAGCAGCCGGACAGGGGTTGAGACCCAGTACTTC. It yields the protein CASSRTGVETQYF.